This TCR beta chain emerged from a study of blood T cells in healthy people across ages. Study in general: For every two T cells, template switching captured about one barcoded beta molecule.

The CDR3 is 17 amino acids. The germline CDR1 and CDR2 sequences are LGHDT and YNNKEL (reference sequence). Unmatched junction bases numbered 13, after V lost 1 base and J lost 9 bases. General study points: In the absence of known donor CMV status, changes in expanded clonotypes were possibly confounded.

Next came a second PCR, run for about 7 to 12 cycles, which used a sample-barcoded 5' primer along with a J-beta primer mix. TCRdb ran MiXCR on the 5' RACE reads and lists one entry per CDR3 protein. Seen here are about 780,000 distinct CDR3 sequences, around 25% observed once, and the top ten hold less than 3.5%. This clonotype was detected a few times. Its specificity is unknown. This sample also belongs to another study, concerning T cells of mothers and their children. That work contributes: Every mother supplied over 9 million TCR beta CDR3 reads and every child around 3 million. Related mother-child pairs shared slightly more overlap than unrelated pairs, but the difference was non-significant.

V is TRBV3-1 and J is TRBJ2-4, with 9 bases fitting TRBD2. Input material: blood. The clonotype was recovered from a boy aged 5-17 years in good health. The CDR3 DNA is TGTGCCAGCAGCCAAGCTGGGGGACTAGCACCCCAGGGCATTCAGTACTTC. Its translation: CASSQAGGLAPQGIQYF.